The 5 T cell receptor beta chains below were found in one sample sequenced in a study of technical replicates of blood from a handful of donors. Clones were read by immunoSEQ multiplex PCR, and TCRdb kept only the in-frame ones, dropping some. The repertoire has tens of thousands of clones, roughly 93% of them found once; the top ten carry under 5.5%. Sequencing was performed on PBMCs. These receptors came from a human donor in good health. Some clones in this sample may be carry-over from other donors' samples.

The genes are TRBV2 and TRBJ1-1; D possibly corresponds to TRBD1 (5 bases). The ends were cut back, 8 bases at V and 1 base at J, with 23 bases in the middle. CDR3 size: 17 residues. Germline CDR1 is SNHLY and CDR2 is FYNNEI. The CDR3 DNA reads as TGTGCCAGCGGGTTTACCCTCCGGGGGGGGACGAACACTGAAGCTTTCTTT. Translation: CASGFTLRGGTNTEAFF.

The CDR3 protein is CASSPAGVTEAFF. The CDR3, as DNA: TGTGCCAGCAGTCCTGCCGGGGTCACTGAAGCTTTCTTT. The genes are TRBV6-6 and TRBJ1-1; D not resolved. Trimming pared 5 bases from V and 4 bases from J, leaving 11 bases between. Germline V gives CDR1 MNHNY, CDR2 SVGAGI (reference sequence). This CDR3 spans 13 amino acids.

J is TRBJ2-6 and V is TRBV6-5; D not resolved. CDR1 and CDR2 (germline): MNHEY, SVGAGI. Trimming shortened V by 0 bases and J by 0 bases, and 3 bases separated the two germline ends. CDR3 size: 15 residues. The CDR3 loop is CASSYSLSGANVLTF. Here the CDR3 DNA reads TGTGCCAGCAGTTACTCACTCTCTGGGGCCAACGTCCTGACTTTC.

The chain recombines TRBV2 with TRBJ1-2; D might be TRBD1 (6 bases). This CDR3 contains 12 residues. V was trimmed by 7 bases and J by 8 bases, leaving 14 bases between them. Per germline, CDR1 SNHLY and CDR2 FYNNEI. In DNA form, the CDR3 reads TGTGCCAGCACCACAGTTGGGGGCGGCTACACCTTC. Translated, it gives CASTTVGGGYTF.

The CDR3 bases are TGTGCCAGCTCACCGACCCTGACTAGCGGGAGGTACGAGCAGTACTTC. Protein product: CASSPTLTSGRYEQYF. V usage is TRBV18 and J usage is TRBJ2-7; 13 positions agree with TRBD2. Germline lookup yields CDR1 KGHSH and CDR2 LQKENI. Germline trimming cut 3 bases from V and 4 bases from J; bases unmatched to any gene: 6. This CDR3 has 16 residues.